The T cell receptor (beta chain) under discussion was sequenced for a study of cytomegalovirus exposure and HLA in healthy donors listed by TCRdb under 2017. In terms of the full investigation: An earlier analysis of several hundred of the donors reported about 250 Gb of sequence data and more than 90 million unique TCR beta sequences from 150 million to 200 million T cells. A later analysis re-analyzed previously published TCR beta repertoires from roughly 690 donors and added high-resolution HLA genotyping to study TCR occurrence patterns. HLA typing covered class I and class II loci at four-digit resolution. The study aimed to test whether cataloging public T cell receptors could reveal signatures of past pathogen exposure. Roughly five DR-DQ haplotypes were treated as single units for association and clustering because of strong linkage in the cohort. The number of donors typed differed by locus, with about 629-630 for A, B, C, DRB1 and DQB1, around 520 for DQA1, 606 for DPA1, and 400 to 490 for DPB1. To predict cytomegalovirus infection status, the study brought together high-throughput TCR immunosequencing, statistical association of individual TCRs with disease status, and machine learning. The later analysis used no new phenotypic data to find candidate immune exposures, relying instead on TCR beta sequences and their occurrence across donors. Every repertoire in the discovery cohort had been generated on one and the same sequencing platform. Among about 370 genotyped donors of the cohort, an average of around 240,000 unique TCR beta nucleotide sequences was sequenced per donor, of which 15% to 20% were non-productive. A later genetic analysis took genome-wide SNP genotypes for about three fifths of the 666 donors and used that subset as a discovery cohort. In an earlier analysis of 500 to 650 of the donors, high-throughput TCR beta sequencing was used to judge whether each TCR beta V gene segment behaved as functional or pseudogenic. Donor age, sex, ethnicity and CMV serostatus were compiled alongside the repertoire data. Roughly 300 gigabases of sequencing data and roughly 80 million unique TCR sequences made up an early release that covered about 640 HLA-typed donors. The genetic ancestry cluster associated with self-reported Caucasian donors included around four fifths of the roughly 400 genotyped donors. A separate validation cohort of about 110 different subjects was used in addition to the roughly 700-subject first cohort. The T cell repertoires of several hundred subjects were profiled by immunosequencing and related to cytomegalovirus serostatus.

Comments on this clone: Its cognate antigen has yet to be identified.

In total, roughly 670 healthy bone marrow donors made up the cohort. At the time of sampling, all cohort members were nominally healthy, though unrecorded immune exposures were likely present. The donor was CMV seronegative and belonged to the group of under 400 seronegative cohort members. A peripheral blood sample was collected from each donor, and TCR beta sequencing was performed on peripheral blood mononuclear cells. The Qiagen DNeasy Blood Extraction Kit was used to extract genomic DNA from the blood cell samples. The method was the immunoSEQ multiplex PCR assay. For the multiplex PCR, a mixture combining 60 forward primers for TCR Vbeta segments and 13 reverse primers for TCR Jbeta segments was used. The CDR3 region of rearranged TCR beta genes was amplified from genomic DNA with a multiplex PCR assay. On the Illumina HiSeq System, the amplified TCR beta libraries were sequenced as 87-base-pair reads. The paper's processing steps were these. In a later analysis, about 80 million unique TCR beta chains were counted across the 666 repertoires, and approximately 11 million of these chains were shared by at least two donors. Raw reads were error-corrected and collapsed into unique sequences by a nearest-neighbor algorithm in which closely related sequences were merged to remove PCR and sequencing errors. To assign V, D and J gene segments, CDR3 sequences were aligned to IMGT reference sequences. Each retained sequence needed at least a six-nucleotide match to both a V gene segment and a J gene segment. A rearrangement counted as productive if the CDR3 had no stop codons and remained in frame with V and J, and every other rearrangement counted as non-productive. Following IMGT convention, CDR3 was defined as the stretch from the second conserved V-encoded cysteine to the conserved J-encoded phenylalanine. Sequences without an unambiguous match to a single V gene segment were excluded from the earlier analysis of 500 to 700 of the donors. An earlier analysis of 500 to 700 of the donors classified V segments as functional when productive rearrangements were above 56.7% and as segregating when the standard deviation between donors was above 5%. To diagnose cytomegalovirus status from the catalog of TCR beta chain sequences, a statistical classification framework was built. In a later analysis, V and J genes were assigned by comparing TCR nucleotide sequences against IMGT/GENE-DB human TR gene sequences. In a later analysis, CDR3 sequences and most-parsimonious VDJ recombination scenarios were assigned using the TCRdist pipeline. A later analysis defined each TCR beta chain by its CDR3 amino acid sequence plus V-gene family, and excluded reads lacking a unique V-gene family. In a later analysis, nearly 600 highly shared, low-generation-probability nucleotide sequences were removed to address suspected cross-contamination and a sequencing artifact. A later analysis calculated a clonal expansion index for each public chain from normalized within-repertoire ranks of inferred template counts. Generation probabilities in a later analysis came from a VDJ recombination model fitted to out-of-frame rearrangements, and those results were checked against IGoR. Hypergeometric tests were used in a later analysis to score TCR-TCR, TCR-HLA and TCR-CMV co-occurrence, with a repertoire-size bias correction applied to the TCR pairs. In a later analysis, false discovery rates were estimated by permuting HLA or CMV assignments 20 times. A later analysis grouped co-occurring TCRs with DBSCAN, adding TCRdist sequence similarity when clustering within HLA-allele-positive subsets. Co-occurrence clustering excluded repertoires with fewer than 30,000 or more than 120,000 public chains, plus five with anomalous nucleotide sharing. As stored in TCRdb, this immuneACCESS dataset retains in-frame rearrangements with V and J assigned. A fraction of the clones does not appear; measured against another copy, unresolved V genes explain less than half of the discrepancy, and the remainder lacks a known reason. V and J calls and clone size are given by that table; D and trimming were obtained from the DNA. The sample's table covers around 150,000 clones. The ten largest account for roughly 2.7% of the sample.

Study-level results and caveats: Immune exposure information for the cohort was limited to CMV serostatus. In a later genetic analysis, a missense DCLRE1C variant was associated with V-gene and J-gene trimming of TCR beta chains, and the association was replicated in an independent cohort. A later analysis associated some 17,000 TCR beta sequences with specific HLA alleles at a false discovery rate of 0.05. The cohort was sequenced for TCR beta chains only, and without alpha or paired-chain data the features that could be detected were limited. Sequencing depth was assumed to be roughly uniform across donors in the presence/absence analyses, though that assumption may not hold. Most TCR sequences were observed very rarely across donors, whereas some public TCRs were present in many individuals. An earlier analysis of around 540 of the donors showed that most TCR beta V segments appeared in productive rearrangements either about 87% or about 30% of the time, which broadly matched IMGT annotations. A later analysis found that most CMV-associated TCR beta chains appeared HLA-restricted, with HLA associations seemingly driven largely by CMV exposure. Three of the identified cytomegalovirus-associated TCR beta chains were confirmed in vitro to be specific for cytomegalovirus antigens. Because counts were too low, around 17 rarely observed V segments, including chromosome 9 orphons, were left out of the earlier analysis of about 620 of the donors. The classifier was reported to diagnose cytomegalovirus status with high specificity and sensitivity in both the original cohort and the validation cohort. According to the authors, the approach could potentially be generalized to other disease states and immunological phenotypes. Because HLA typing was missing for some donors at each locus, association tests included only the typed subset. Several of the top co-occurrence clusters appeared to be linked to parvovirus B19, influenza, CMV and Epstein-Barr virus, according to a later analysis. When HLA alleles, especially DR and DQ, strongly co-occurred, TCR associations were difficult to assign to individual alleles. Linkage disequilibrium might explain the correlated functional status among segregating V segments, but an unknown experimental factor could not be ruled out. A cluster of highly shared sequence variants was judged likely to be a technical artifact of the sequencing pipeline. According to a later analysis, TCR association rates differed among HLA loci, with DRB1 alleles showing the most associated TCRs and HLA-C alleles showing the fewest. In a later genetic analysis, fewer N-insertions in productive TCRs were reported among donors in an Asian-associated ancestry cluster than the roughly 700-donor mean. A later analysis found that HLA-associated TCR beta chains were more clonally expanded and had lower generation probabilities than equally common non-associated chains. The study gave a list of about 160 TCR beta chains associated with cytomegalovirus. A further reported finding was that TCR beta sequences accurately predicted the HLA-A and HLA-B alleles for most subjects in the first cohort.

The sequencing sample was made of PBMCs. This clonotype was obtained from a middle-aged man in good health and CMV-seronegative.

The nucleotide sequence reads TGTGCCAGCAGCCCAGGACAGAAGATCTCTGGAAACACCATATATTTT. Its translation reads: CASSPGQKISGNTIYF. The rearrangement joined TRBV7-9 to TRBJ1-3, with a tentative D gene TRBD1 over 6 matching bases. Trimming removed 5 bases from V and 0 bases from J, leaving 14 bases between the germline ends. From the germline V gene (reference sequence), CDR1 is SEHNR and CDR2 is FQNEAQ. The CDR3 goes from the cysteine to the phenylalanine over 16 residues. The DNA shown is the 48-base CDR3, in frame from base 1.